Listed here are 8 T cell receptor beta chains from one sample, sequenced in a study of graft-versus-host responses after intestinal transplantation. This table comes from immunoSEQ multiplex PCR, and its TCRdb copy is limited to in-frame clones, with some not included. The sample shows over 100,000 clones, around 94% of them seen only once. These receptors' targets are unknown. The sample in question was unstimulated CD8+ T cells sorted from spleen or lymph node cells, obtained before transplant. The receptors derive from a human donor who was the organ donor for an intestinal transplant.

This chain uses TRBV9 with TRBJ2-5; 7 nucleotides agree with TRBD2. The junction had 7 bases not matched to a gene; V was cut back by 0 bases and J by 5 bases. The CDR3 contains 15 residues. The germline gives CDR1 SGDLS, CDR2 YYNGEE. CDR3: CASSVAGGLLETQYF. The DNA of the CDR3 is TGTGCCAGCAGCGTAGCGGGAGGTTTACTGGAGACCCAGTACTTC. Variable domain in full (rest from reference TRBV9 and TRBJ2-5): DSGVTQTPKHLITATGQRVTLRCSPRSGDLSVYWYQQSLDQGLQFLIQYYNGEERAKGNILERFSAQQFPDLHSELNLSSLELGDSALYFCASSVAGGLLETQYFGPGTRLLVL.

This clone is a singleton in its sample. V usage is TRBV19 and J usage is TRBJ2-7; 8 bases align to TRBD2. Per the germline V gene, CDR1 is LNHDA and CDR2 is SQIVND (reference sequence). This CDR3 region has 16 residues. The junction had 14 bases not matched to a gene; V was cut back by 5 bases and J by 5 bases. CDR3 nucleotides: TGTGCCAGTAGTGCCCGGGGGGGGTACGGGTTGAACGAGCAGTACTTC. Its protein product is CASSARGGYGLNEQYF. The variable domain in full, with the rest retrieved from reference TRBV19 and TRBJ2-7, is DGGITQSPKYLFRKEGQNVTLSCEQNLNHDAMYWYRQDPGQGLRLIYYSQIVNDFQKGDIAEGYSVSREKKESFPLTVTSAQKNPTAFYLCASSARGGYGLNEQYFGPGTRLTVT.

The chain has TRBV5-6 and TRBJ2-1; D not certain. The CDR3 runs to 16 residues. The germline CDR1 and CDR2 sequences are SGHDT and YYEEEE. V was clipped by 0 bases and J by 3 bases, with 13 bases between them. CDR3 region: CASSLEVEIHYNEQFF. CDR3 bases: TGTGCCAGCAGCTTGGAAGTCGAGATACACTACAATGAGCAGTTCTTC.

This chain links TRBV27 with TRBJ2-3; maybe TRBD1 (6 bases). CDR1 MNHEY and CDR2 SMNVEV come from the germline V gene (reference sequence). The CDR3 sequence is 14 residues long. Trimming left V 3 bases short and J 5 bases short, with 12 bases between. CDR3 sequence: CASSFGRGGDTQYF. In nucleotides, the CDR3 is TGTGCCAGCAGTTTCGGCCGAGGGGGAGATACGCAGTATTTT.

This clone was picked up a small number of times. The J gene is TRBJ2-7, the V gene TRBV5-1; D possibly corresponds to TRBD1 (5 bases). The V end lost 0 bases, the J end lost 5 bases, and 15 bases lay between the germline ends. CDR1 and CDR2 (germline): SGHRS, YFSETQ. The CDR3 loop spans 15 amino acids. The CDR3 DNA reads TGCGCCAGCAGCTTGGGGGCCGCAGGGAACGACGAGCAGTACTTC. As protein: CASSLGAAGNDEQYF.

This sequence joins TRBV9 and TRBJ1-3; D perhaps matches TRBD1 (6 bases). CDR1 and CDR2 (germline): SGDLS, YYNGEE. V shed 1 base and J shed 0 bases, with 14 bases lying between them. The CDR3 is 17 residues long. The CDR3 loop reads CASSVLPGHASGNTIYF. The CDR3, as DNA: TGTGCCAGCAGCGTATTACCGGGACACGCCTCTGGAAACACCATATATTTT.

This clone has a single count. The chain combines TRBV19 with TRBJ1-2, with 7 bases fitting TRBD1. With 0 bases clipped from V and 0 bases from J, the junction kept 4 bases outside the gene matches. CDR1 and CDR2 from the germline V gene are LNHDA and SQIVND (reference sequence). The CDR3 spans 16 residues. The CDR3 is CASSIDLGQSNYGYTF. Written as DNA, the CDR3 is TGTGCCAGTAGTATAGACTTGGGACAGTCTAACTATGGCTACACCTTC.

This chain links TRBV7-2 with TRBJ2-7; no reliable D call. Germline V CDR1 and CDR2: SGHTA, FQGNSA. Between the trimmed V and J ends, which lost 2 bases and 2 bases, there was a span of 7 bases. The CDR3 covers 13 residues. This CDR3 is CASSLINAYEQYF. In DNA, the CDR3 is TGTGCCAGCAGCTTAATTAACGCCTACGAGCAGTACTTC. The full variable domain, rest sourced from reference TRBV7-2 and TRBJ2-7, is GAGVSQSPSNKVTEKGKDVELRCDPISGHTALYWYRQSLGQGLEFLIYFQGNSAPDKSGLPSDRFSAERTGGSVSTLTIQRTQQEDSAVYLCASSLINAYEQYFGPGTRLTVT.